A single sample is the source of the 19 T cell receptor beta chains below, sequenced in a study of PD-1 blockade in mismatch repair-deficient tumors. TCRdb keeps only in-frame clones here, not all; method: immunoSEQ multiplex PCR. The repertoire has roughly 130,000 clones, almost 90% of them found once; the top ten carry about 11%. This sample comprised peripheral blood, obtained about 17 months after starting pembrolizumab. These receptors were obtained from an adult with mismatch repair-deficient cancer.

This clone was observed a single time. The chain recombines TRBV27 with TRBJ2-6; the match to TRBD2 covers 14 bases. This CDR3 region has 16 residues. Trimming took 6 bases from V and 3 from J; bases not matched to a gene: 1. Per germline, CDR1 MNHEY and CDR2 SMNVEV (reference sequence). In DNA, the CDR3 is TGTGCCAGCAGGGGACTAGCGGGAGATGGGGCCAACGTCCTGACTTTC. It specifies CASRGLAGDGANVLTF.

The chain couples TRBV27 to TRBJ2-7; D perhaps matches TRBD1 (6 bases). Germline CDR1 MNHEY, CDR2 SMNVEV (reference sequence). This CDR3 comprises 13 residues. Trimming removed 0 bases from V and 6 bases from J, with 9 bases in between. The CDR3 loop is CASSLSVGGEQYF. Written as DNA, the CDR3 is TGTGCCAGCAGTTTATCGGTAGGGGGCGAGCAGTACTTC.

The chain is built from TRBV6-6 and TRBJ2-3; D is uncertain. The V end was cut by 5 bases, the J end by 2 bases, with 8 bases between. The CDR3 loop spans 13 amino acids. Germline V CDR1 and CDR2: MNHNY, SVGAGI (reference sequence). The CDR3 DNA reads as TGTGCCAGCAGTACAGACACCACAGATACGCAGTATTTT. It specifies CASSTDTTDTQYF.

This clone was detected only once. The chain combines TRBV7-9 with TRBJ1-1; the D is unclear. V lost 3 bases and J lost 1, with 12 bases in between. Germline V gene sequence: CDR1 SEHNR, CDR2 FQNEAQ (reference sequence). The CDR3 contains 15 residues. The CDR3 DNA is TGTGCCAGCAGCTTTAAACCAGGATCGAACACTGAAGCTTTCTTT. Residues: CASSFKPGSNTEAFF.

The V and J genes are TRBV11-2 and TRBJ2-1; D may be TRBD1 (6 bases). Trimming removed 5 bases at V and 9 bases at J, with 11 bases between. Germline assignment: CDR1 SGHAT and CDR2 FQNNGV. CDR3 length equals 12 residues. The CDR3 reads CASSPGTTEQFF. The CDR3 DNA follows: TGTGCCAGCAGCCCGGGGACAACTGAGCAGTTCTTC.

The gene calls are TRBV29-1 and TRBJ2-5; 9 bases align to TRBD1. The CDR3 is made up of 13 amino acids. Germline V gene sequence: CDR1 SQVTM, CDR2 ANQGSEA. V was clipped by 8 bases and J by 0 bases; unmatched bases: 4. The CDR3 DNA reads TGCAGCACCGGACAGGGGTACCAAGAGACCCAGTACTTC. It yields the protein CSTGQGYQETQYF.

The chain combines TRBV9 with TRBJ2-7; D is perhaps TRBD2 (6 bases). Per germline, CDR1 SGDLS and CDR2 YYNGEE. The CDR3 is 17 residues long. V was shortened by 0 bases and J by 3 bases, with 19 bases between the two germline ends. CDR3 bases: TGTGCCAGCAGCGTAGGTGGACGCGGGGACGGCTACTACGAGCAGTACTTC. It encodes CASSVGGRGDGYYEQYF.

This clone was recorded a few times. The chain employs TRBV30 and TRBJ2-7; 9 bases map to TRBD1. The CDR3 covers 15 residues. V trimming: 6 bases; J trimming: 9 bases; junction bases outside the gene matches: 18. Germline V gene data show CDR1 as GTSNPN and CDR2 as SVGIG (reference sequence). The CDR3 DNA reads as TGTGCCTGTAAGGGACAGGGAAAAATTTCTACGAGGCAGTACTTC. Amino acid sequence: CACKGQGKISTRQYF. The entire variable domain, with the rest obtained from reference TRBV30 and TRBJ2-7, is as follows: SQTIHQWPATLVQPVGSPLSLECTVEGTSNPNLYWYRQAAGRGLQLLFYSVGIGQISSEVPQNLSASRPQDRQFILSSKKLLLSDSGFYLCACKGQGKISTRQYFGPGTRLTVT.

This clone has a single count. The chain employs TRBV5-1 and TRBJ1-3, with 8 bases aligning to TRBD1. Unmatched junction bases numbered 2, after V lost 4 bases and J lost 2 bases. CDR1 and CDR2 from the germline V gene are SGHRS and YFSETQ. The CDR3 spans 14 residues. This chain's CDR3 is CASSQQGAGNTIYF. CDR3 coding DNA: TGCGCCAGCAGCCAACAGGGGGCTGGAAACACCATATATTTT.

The CDR3 sequence is CASSQVSGQGAYEQYF. Here the CDR3 DNA reads TGCGCCAGCAGCCAAGTTTCTGGACAGGGTGCCTACGAGCAGTACTTC. The gene calls are TRBV4-1 and TRBJ2-7; 8 nucleotides align to TRBD1. This CDR3 region has 16 residues. Per germline, CDR1 MGHRA and CDR2 YSYEKL. With 1 base clipped from V and 2 bases from J, the junction kept 7 bases outside the gene matches.

The chain couples TRBV2 to TRBJ2-1, with D possibly matching TRBD1 (6 bases). Germline assignment: CDR1 SNHLY and CDR2 FYNNEI. This CDR3 comprises 13 residues. Trimming stripped 8 bases from V and 10 bases from J, with 18 bases between. CDR3 in amino acids: CASGYTGLAEQFF. The CDR3 DNA sequence: TGTGCCAGCGGTTACACAGGGTTAGCCGAGCAGTTCTTC.

This clone has a handful of counts. This chain uses TRBV4-1 with TRBJ1-2, with D unresolved. The CDR3 extends over 14 amino acids. The V end was cut by 4 bases, the J end by 0 bases, with 9 bases between. The germline V gene has CDR1 MGHRA and CDR2 YSYEKL. CDR3 in amino acids: CASSPRTANYGYTF. As DNA, the CDR3 is TGCGCCAGCAGCCCGCGGACGGCTAACTATGGCTACACCTTC.

This sequence joins TRBV7-9 and TRBJ2-3; 10 bases fit TRBD2. The CDR3 loop spans 17 amino acids. V trimming: 8 bases; J trimming: 2 bases; junction bases outside the gene matches: 13. Germline loops: CDR1 SEHNR, CDR2 FQNEAQ (reference sequence). CDR3 region: CASSGEREGPDTDTQYF. CDR3 bases: TGTGCCAGCTCCGGGGAGCGGGAGGGCCCCGACACAGATACGCAGTATTTT.

The rearrangement joins TRBV5-1 to TRBJ2-1, with D perhaps being TRBD1 or TRBD2 (5 bases each). CDR3 length equals 15 residues. Looked up from germline, CDR1 is SGHRS and CDR2 is YFSETQ. Trimming took off 0 bases at V and 2 bases at J, with 9 bases between the two ends. Written as DNA, the CDR3 is TGCGCCAGCAGCTTGGTTTCGGGACCCTACAATGAGCAGTTCTTC. Protein sequence: CASSLVSGPYNEQFF.

The chain uses TRBV5-1 and TRBJ1-4; D not certain. V lost 5 bases, J lost 0 bases, and 11 bases lay in between. The CDR3 contains 15 residues. Looked up from germline, CDR1 is SGHRS and CDR2 is YFSETQ. This CDR3 is CASRYGRATNEKLFF. The CDR3 nucleotides read TGCGCCAGCAGGTACGGGCGGGCAACTAATGAAAAACTGTTTTTT.

The chain has TRBV27 and TRBJ2-7; tentatively, D is TRBD1 (5 bases). Trimming took 5 bases from V and 6 from J, leaving 11 bases between them. This CDR3 is built from 12 residues. Germline assignment: CDR1 MNHEY and CDR2 SMNVEV (reference sequence). Here the CDR3 reads CASSPQGVEQYF. The DNA for the CDR3 is TGTGCCAGCAGTCCTCAAGGGGTCGAGCAGTACTTC.

The genes are TRBV9 and TRBJ2-5; TRBD2 aligns across 7 bases. V shed 0 bases and J 4 bases; nucleotides not matched to a gene: 6. The V gene's germline CDR1 is SGDLS and CDR2 YYNGEE. CDR3 length: 15 amino acids. Written as DNA, the CDR3 is TGTGCCAGCAGCGTAGCTGGACTAGGGATAGAGACCCAGTACTTC. It specifies CASSVAGLGIETQYF.

The V call is TRBV5-1, the J call TRBJ2-5; weak D call: TRBD1 (5 bases). The V gene lost 3 bases and the J gene lost 1 base, with 7 bases spanning the gap. CDR3 length equals 13 residues. CDR1 and CDR2 from the germline V gene are SGHRS and YFSETQ. The CDR3 nucleotides read TGCGCCAGCAGCTGGACATTCCAAGAGACCCAGTACTTC. The encoded protein is CASSWTFQETQYF.

J is TRBJ2-7 and V is TRBV6-5; 11 positions match TRBD2. The junction had 6 bases not matched to a gene; V was cut back by 4 bases and J by 1 base. The CDR3 runs to 16 residues. Looked up from germline, CDR1 is MNHEY and CDR2 is SVGAGI. The CDR3 sequence is CASSSLRTSGSYEQYF. The CDR3 DNA reads as TGTGCCAGCAGTTCCCTCCGGACTAGCGGGTCCTACGAGCAGTACTTC.